This T cell receptor beta chain was sequenced for a study of cytomegalovirus exposure and HLA in healthy donors (dated by TCRdb to 2016 to 2017). With respect to the entire study: In an earlier analysis of 550 to 750 of the donors, less than 350 Gb of sequence data and 95 million to 130 million unique TCR beta sequences from roughly 180 million T cells were reported. Among around 400 genotyped donors of the cohort, an average of about 220,000 unique TCR beta nucleotide sequences was sequenced per donor, of which about 19% were non-productive. An earlier analysis of roughly 600 of the donors used high-throughput TCR beta sequencing to judge whether each TCR beta V gene segment behaved as functional or pseudogenic. An early release covering 550 to 650 HLA-typed donors comprised approximately 300 gigabases of sequencing data and around 80 million unique TCR sequences. The number of donors typed differed by locus, with about 629-640 for A, B, C, DRB1 and DQB1, more than 500 for DQA1, 600 to 610 for DPA1, and some 440 for DPB1. Because of strong linkage in the cohort, roughly five DR-DQ haplotypes were treated as single units for association and clustering. In a later genetic analysis, genome-wide SNP genotypes for about 55% of the roughly 700 donors were used, and that subset was treated as a discovery cohort. Class I and class II HLA loci were covered by the typing at four-digit resolution. The study aimed to test whether signatures of past pathogen exposure could be identified by cataloging public T cell receptors. A later analysis re-examined previously published TCR beta repertoires from more than 550 donors and added high-resolution HLA genotyping to investigate patterns of TCR occurrence. Among the approximately 400 genotyped donors, around 81% belonged to the genetic ancestry cluster associated with self-reported Caucasian donors. The study profiled the T cell repertoires of hundreds of subjects by immunosequencing and related them to cytomegalovirus serostatus. Donor age, sex, ethnicity and CMV serostatus were compiled together with the repertoire data. Besides the first cohort of under 700 subjects, a separate validation cohort made up of roughly 120 different subjects was used. All discovery cohort repertoires had been generated on a single sequencing platform. To predict cytomegalovirus infection status, the study brought together high-throughput TCR immunosequencing, statistical association of individual TCRs with disease status, and machine learning. The later analysis used no new phenotypic data to find candidate immune exposures, relying instead on TCR beta sequences and their occurrence across donors.

The cohort was made up of approximately 700 healthy bone marrow donors. All cohort members were sampled while nominally healthy, although unrecorded immune exposures were likely present. The donor was CMV seropositive and was included in the group of some 290 seropositive cohort members. Each donor provided a peripheral blood sample, and peripheral blood mononuclear cells were used for TCR beta sequencing. Genomic DNA extraction from the blood cell samples was performed with the Qiagen DNeasy Blood Extraction Kit. This clone was counted a few times. The target of this receptor is not known. No much larger clone exists at a distance of one base, and base qualities are not known. The library was produced with the immunoSEQ multiplex PCR assay. For the multiplex PCR, a mixture combining 60 forward primers for TCR Vbeta segments and 13 reverse primers for TCR Jbeta segments was used. Amplification of the CDR3 region of rearranged TCR beta genes was performed with a multiplex PCR assay on genomic DNA. The Illumina HiSeq System was used to sequence the amplified TCR beta libraries as 87-base-pair reads. The authors processed their data as follows. A later analysis tallied about 77 million unique TCR beta chains across the 666 repertoires, and 10 million to 11 million of those chains were shared by two or more donors. Raw reads were error-corrected and collapsed into unique sequences by a nearest-neighbor algorithm in which closely related sequences were merged to remove PCR and sequencing errors. V, D and J gene segments were assigned by aligning CDR3 sequences to IMGT reference sequences. For a sequence to be retained, a match of at least six nucleotides was required to both a V gene segment and a J gene segment. Rearrangements were called productive when the CDR3 lacked stop codons and stayed in frame with V and J; all others were non-productive. CDR3 was defined by IMGT convention, running from the second conserved V-encoded cysteine to the conserved J-encoded phenylalanine. In an earlier analysis of just under 600 of the donors, sequences lacking an unambiguous match to a single V gene segment were excluded. In an earlier analysis of several hundred of the donors, V segments were called functional above 56.7% productive rearrangements and were called segregating when the between-donor standard deviation exceeded 5%. A statistical classification framework was built for diagnosing cytomegalovirus status from the catalog of TCR beta chain sequences. A later analysis assigned V and J genes by comparing TCR nucleotide sequences with IMGT/GENE-DB human TR gene sequences. In a later analysis, CDR3 sequences and most-parsimonious VDJ recombination scenarios were assigned using the TCRdist pipeline. In a later analysis, every TCR beta chain was defined by the combination of its CDR3 amino acid sequence and its V-gene family, and reads without a unique V-gene family were dropped. A later analysis removed several hundred highly shared, low-generation-probability nucleotide sequences to deal with suspected cross-contamination and a sequencing artifact. In a later analysis, a clonal expansion index was calculated for each public chain from normalized within-repertoire ranks of inferred template counts. A later analysis computed generation probabilities with a VDJ recombination model fitted to out-of-frame rearrangements, and checked the results against IGoR. Hypergeometric tests were used in a later analysis to score TCR-TCR, TCR-HLA and TCR-CMV co-occurrence, with a repertoire-size bias correction applied to the TCR pairs. A later analysis estimated false discovery rates by permuting HLA or CMV assignments 20 times. In a later analysis, co-occurring TCRs were grouped using DBSCAN, and TCRdist sequence similarity was added for clustering within HLA-allele-positive subsets. Repertoires with fewer than 30,000 or more than 120,000 public chains, plus five repertoires with anomalous nucleotide sharing, were excluded from co-occurrence clustering. In TCRdb, the immuneACCESS table is reduced to in-frame sequences with V and J assigned. These tables do not hold every clone; where another copy was compared, an unresolved V gene accounts for under half, and the others remain unexplained. For V, J and clone size, that table is used; D and trimming come from the DNA. The sample table records roughly 99,000 clones; roughly 80% of these occur just once. The ten largest clones represent approximately 2.5% of the sample.

The investigation overall reported the following: Because some donors lacked HLA typing at each locus, the association tests relied only on the typed subset. Linkage disequilibrium might explain the correlated functional status among segregating V segments, but an unknown experimental factor could not be excluded. The authors suggested that the approach could potentially be extended to other disease states and immunological phenotypes. Because counts were too low, 15 or so rarely observed V segments, including chromosome 9 orphons, were excluded from the earlier analysis of 500 to 700 of the donors. An association between a missense DCLRE1C variant and V-gene and J-gene trimming of TCR beta chains was found in a later genetic analysis and replicated in an independent cohort. A further reported finding was that TCR beta sequences accurately predicted the HLA-A and HLA-B alleles for most subjects in the first cohort. A later analysis found that HLA-associated TCR beta chains were more clonally expanded and had lower generation probabilities than equally common non-associated chains. According to a later analysis, TCR association rates differed among HLA loci, with DRB1 alleles showing the most associated TCRs and HLA-C alleles showing the fewest. A later analysis found that most CMV-associated TCR beta chains appeared HLA-restricted, with HLA associations seemingly driven largely by CMV exposure. A group of highly shared sequence variants was considered likely to be a technical artifact of the sequencing pipeline. The classifier was reported to diagnose cytomegalovirus status with high specificity and sensitivity in both the original and validation cohorts. For the cohort, immune exposure information was limited to CMV serostatus. Because the 87-base-pair reads could not distinguish some IMGT-functional V segments, including TRBV6-2 and TRBV6-3, those segments were excluded. Assigning TCR associations to individual alleles was difficult when HLA alleles, especially DR and DQ, strongly co-occurred. While some public TCRs were present in many individuals, most TCR sequences turned up only very rarely across donors. Specific HLA alleles were associated with over 15,000 TCR beta sequences at a false discovery rate of 0.05 in a later analysis. Three of the identified cytomegalovirus-associated TCR beta chains were confirmed in vitro to be specific for cytomegalovirus antigens. The study listed 170 or so TCR beta chains as associated with cytomegalovirus. Broadly in line with IMGT annotations, most TCR beta V segments showed up in productive rearrangements about 87% or about 30% of the time in an earlier analysis of roughly 590 of the donors. This cohort had only TCR beta chains sequenced, and the lack of alpha or paired-chain data limited which features could be detected. The presence/absence analyses assumed that sequencing depth was roughly uniform across donors, and that assumption may not be true. In a later analysis, several top co-occurrence clusters were reported to appear linked to parvovirus B19, influenza, CMV and Epstein-Barr virus. According to a later genetic analysis, donors in an Asian-associated ancestry cluster had fewer N-insertions in productive TCRs than the approximately 670-donor mean.

Trimming accounts for 1 base at V and 2 bases at J, while the number of junction bases matched to no gene is 9. CDR1 and CDR2 are drawn from the germline V gene: LGHNA, YNFKEQ. Taken from cysteine to phenylalanine, the CDR3 has 17 residues. Only the CDR3 part of the read is kept: 51 bases, read in frame from the first base. Sequencing was carried out using PBMCs. In this chain, TRBV4-2 is recombined with TRBJ2-3, with 7 bases aligning to TRBD2. This TCR was sampled from a young man in good health and CMV-seropositive. The CDR3: CASSQGGRGGNTDTQYF. The DNA sequence is TGTGCCAGCAGCCAAGGAGGACGCGGGGGAAACACAGATACGCAGTATTTT.